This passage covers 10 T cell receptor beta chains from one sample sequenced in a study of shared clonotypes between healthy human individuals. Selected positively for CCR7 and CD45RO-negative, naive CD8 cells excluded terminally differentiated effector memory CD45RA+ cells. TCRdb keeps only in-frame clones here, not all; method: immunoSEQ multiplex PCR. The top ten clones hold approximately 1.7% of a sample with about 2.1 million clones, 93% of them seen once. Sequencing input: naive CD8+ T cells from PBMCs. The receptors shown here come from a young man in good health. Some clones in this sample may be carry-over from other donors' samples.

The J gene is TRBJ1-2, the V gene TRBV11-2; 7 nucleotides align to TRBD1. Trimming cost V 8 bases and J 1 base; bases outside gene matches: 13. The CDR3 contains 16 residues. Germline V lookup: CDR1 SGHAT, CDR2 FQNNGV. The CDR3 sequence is CASGGATGQVNYGYTF. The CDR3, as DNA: TGTGCCAGCGGGGGGGCAACCGGACAGGTTAACTATGGCTACACCTTC.

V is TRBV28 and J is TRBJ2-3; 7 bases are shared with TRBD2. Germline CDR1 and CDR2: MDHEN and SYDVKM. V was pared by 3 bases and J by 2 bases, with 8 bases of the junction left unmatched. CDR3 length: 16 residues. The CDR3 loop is CASSLFGGRATDTQYF. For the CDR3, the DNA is TGTGCCAGCAGTTTGTTCGGGGGGAGGGCCACAGATACGCAGTATTTT.

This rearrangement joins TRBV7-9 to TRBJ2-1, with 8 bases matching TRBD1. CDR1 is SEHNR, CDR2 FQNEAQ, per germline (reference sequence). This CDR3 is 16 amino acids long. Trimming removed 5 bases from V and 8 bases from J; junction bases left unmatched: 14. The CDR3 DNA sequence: TGTGCCAGCAGCGACCGGGGGCAGGGGGCTTGGGATGAGCAGTTCTTC. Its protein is CASSDRGQGAWDEQFF.

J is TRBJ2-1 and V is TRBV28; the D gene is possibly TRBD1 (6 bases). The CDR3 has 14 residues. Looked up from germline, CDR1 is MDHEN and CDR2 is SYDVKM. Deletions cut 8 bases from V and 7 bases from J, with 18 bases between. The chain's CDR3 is CASAFWQGLNEQFF. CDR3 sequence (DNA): TGTGCCAGCGCTTTTTGGCAGGGGCTAAATGAGCAGTTCTTC.

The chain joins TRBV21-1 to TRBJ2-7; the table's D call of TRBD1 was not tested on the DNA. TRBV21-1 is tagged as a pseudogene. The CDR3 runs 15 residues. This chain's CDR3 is CASSKRRQGEEEQYF. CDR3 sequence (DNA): TGTGCCAGCAGCAAAAGGAGACAGGGGGAAGAGGAGCAGTACTTC.

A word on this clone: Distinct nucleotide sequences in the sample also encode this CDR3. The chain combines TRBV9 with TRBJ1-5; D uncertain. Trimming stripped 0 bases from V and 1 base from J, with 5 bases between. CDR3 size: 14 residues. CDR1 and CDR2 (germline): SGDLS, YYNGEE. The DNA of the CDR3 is TGTGCCAGCAGCGTAGACGGCAGCAATCAGCCCCAGCATTTT. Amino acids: CASSVDGSNQPQHF.

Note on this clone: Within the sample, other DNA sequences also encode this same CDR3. The CDR3 sequence: CASSPRGGNTEAFF. The CDR3 DNA follows: TGTGCCAGCAGCCCCCGGGGGGGGAACACTGAAGCTTTCTTT. This rearrangement joins TRBV28 to TRBJ1-1; D perhaps matches TRBD1 (5 bases). The CDR3 spans 14 residues. Trimming left V 6 bases short and J 1 base short, with 12 bases between. Per the germline V gene, CDR1 is MDHEN and CDR2 is SYDVKM. The full variable domain, rest sourced from reference TRBV28 and TRBJ1-1, is DVKVTQSSRYLVKRTGEKVFLECVQDMDHENMFWYRQDPGLGLRLIYFSYDVKMKEKGDIPEGYSVSREKKERFSLILESASTNQTSMYLCASSPRGGNTEAFFGQGTRLTVV.

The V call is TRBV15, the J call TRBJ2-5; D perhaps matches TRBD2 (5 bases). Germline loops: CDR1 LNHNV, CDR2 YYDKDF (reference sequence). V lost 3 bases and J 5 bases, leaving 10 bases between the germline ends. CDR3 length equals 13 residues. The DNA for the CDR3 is TGTGCCACCAGCAGGAACGGGAAGGAGACCCAGTACTTC. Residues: CATSRNGKETQYF.

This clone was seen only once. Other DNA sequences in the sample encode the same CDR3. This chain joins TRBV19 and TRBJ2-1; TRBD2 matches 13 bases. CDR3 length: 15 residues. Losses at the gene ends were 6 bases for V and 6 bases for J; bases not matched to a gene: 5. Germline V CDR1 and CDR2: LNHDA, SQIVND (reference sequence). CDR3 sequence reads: CASSLLAGGSNEQFF. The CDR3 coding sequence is TGTGCCAGTAGCTTACTAGCGGGAGGGTCCAATGAGCAGTTCTTC. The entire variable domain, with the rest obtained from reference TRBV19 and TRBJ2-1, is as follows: DGGITQSPKYLFRKEGQNVTLSCEQNLNHDAMYWYRQDPGQGLRLIYYSQIVNDFQKGDIAEGYSVSREKKESFPLTVTSAQKNPTAFYLCASSLLAGGSNEQFFGPGTRLTVL.

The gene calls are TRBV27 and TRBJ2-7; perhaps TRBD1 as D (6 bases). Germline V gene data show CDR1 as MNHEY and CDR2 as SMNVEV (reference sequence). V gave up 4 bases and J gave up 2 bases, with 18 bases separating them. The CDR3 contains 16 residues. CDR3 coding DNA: TGTGCCAGCAGTTCCCTGACAGGTGAACCCCCCTACGAGCAGTACTTC. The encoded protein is CASSSLTGEPPYEQYF.